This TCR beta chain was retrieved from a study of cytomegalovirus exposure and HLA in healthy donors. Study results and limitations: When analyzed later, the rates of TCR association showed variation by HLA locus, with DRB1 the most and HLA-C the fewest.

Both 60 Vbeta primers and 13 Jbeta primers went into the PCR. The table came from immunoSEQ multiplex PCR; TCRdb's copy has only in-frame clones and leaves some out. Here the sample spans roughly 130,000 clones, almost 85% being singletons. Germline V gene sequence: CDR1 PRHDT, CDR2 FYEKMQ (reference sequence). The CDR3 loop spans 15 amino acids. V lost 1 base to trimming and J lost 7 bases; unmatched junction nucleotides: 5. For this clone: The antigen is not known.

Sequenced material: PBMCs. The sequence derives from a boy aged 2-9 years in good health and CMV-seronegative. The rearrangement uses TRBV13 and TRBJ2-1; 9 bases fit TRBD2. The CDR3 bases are TGTGCCAGCAGCTTAGCGGTAGCGGGAGCGAATGAGCAGTTCTTC. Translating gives CASSLAVAGANEQFF.